This T cell receptor (beta chain) was recorded in a study of CD8 T cells in Susac syndrome. Reverse transcription of roughly 0.45 to 1 ug RNA used random hexamers. TCRdb reprocessed the immunoSEQ multiplex PCR reads with MiXCR, giving one entry per CDR3 protein. The sample contains hundreds of thousands of distinct CDR3 sequences, around 83% of which appear only once. The CDR3 consists of 13 residues. V shed 7 bases and J shed 4 bases, with 13 bases lying between them. Germline CDR1 is MNHEY and CDR2 is SMNVEV (reference sequence). The J gene is TRBJ1-1, the V gene TRBV27; a weak D match, TRBD1 (5 bases). The source of this sequence is a human donor with multiple sclerosis. Sequenced sample: CD8+ T cells from PBMCs. CDR3 bases: TGTGCCAGCATTACAAGGGGTGGCACTGAAGCTTTCTTT. It encodes CASITRGGTEAFF.